This T cell receptor (beta chain) was found in a study of OX40 agonist ivuxolimab in advanced cancers. Findings and limits, study-wide: Partial responders treated at 0.1-3.0 mg/kg exhibited clonal expansion among the lowest measured.

V trimming: 4 bases; J trimming: 4 bases; junction bases outside the gene matches: 1. Germline V gene lookup returns CDR1 MNHEY and CDR2 SMNVEV (reference sequence). The CDR3 spans 13 residues. Profiled with immunoSEQ multiplex PCR; TCRdb holds only in-frame clones, not every one. The sample gives under 25,000 clones, 83% of which show up once; around 21% is in the top ten. As concerns this clone: The antigen is unknown.

The rearrangement links TRBV27 to TRBJ2-1; 7 bases match TRBD2. This receptor was obtained from an adult with an advanced solid tumor such as melanoma, head and neck, liver or kidney cancer. Source: CD4+ or CD8+ T cells sorted from blood, taken in a trial of the OX40 agonist ivuxolimab. CDR3 sequence: CASSSAGYNEQFF. CDR3 nucleotides: TGTGCCAGCAGTTCAGCGGGGTACAATGAGCAGTTCTTC.